The 8 T cell receptor beta chains below come from one sample, sequenced in a study of cytomegalovirus exposure and HLA in healthy donors. The PCR ran on 60 Vbeta and 13 Jbeta primers. TCRdb's table, derived via immunoSEQ multiplex PCR, lists solely in-frame clones and lacks some. The table lists under 150,000 clones, roughly four fifths of them singletons. Sequences were obtained from PBMCs. The receptors were gathered from a human donor in good health.

The chain uses TRBV28 and TRBJ1-1; D possibly corresponds to TRBD1 (5 bases). The germline V gene has CDR1 MDHEN and CDR2 SYDVKM. The germline V and J ends were trimmed by 6 bases and 6 bases, with 14 bases remaining between them. This CDR3 is 13 amino acids long. CDR3 nucleotide sequence: TGTGCCAGCAGCCTCCAGGGTAGGTCTGAAGCTTTCTTT. It specifies CASSLQGRSEAFF.

This clone was counted between two and nine times. The V and J genes are TRBV6-1 and TRBJ2-5; D remains ambiguous. V lost 7 bases and J 5 bases, leaving 17 bases between the germline ends. CDR1 MNHNS and CDR2 SASEGT come from the germline V gene. CDR3 length equals 14 residues. The CDR3 sequence: CASTLIQNPETQYF. As DNA, the CDR3 is TGTGCCAGCACCCTAATTCAAAATCCGGAGACCCAGTACTTC.

There are a few counts of this clone. This sequence joins TRBV11-2 and TRBJ2-1; tentatively, D is TRBD2 (5 bases). Germline loops: CDR1 SGHAT, CDR2 FQNNGV. V lost 3 bases, J lost 5 bases, and 14 bases lay in between. The CDR3 loop spans 15 amino acids. CDR3 sequence (DNA): TGTGCCAGCAGCTTGACGGGGTGGTTCAACAATGAGCAGTTCTTC. Its protein is CASSLTGWFNNEQFF.

V is TRBV9 and J is TRBJ2-5, with D unresolved. The DNA matches TRBJ2-7 better at its end, which makes the J call doubtful. Germline CDR1 and CDR2: SGDLS and YYNGEE. This CDR3 spans 15 amino acids. The CDR3 spells CASSVDPFASYEQYF. The CDR3 nucleotides read TGTGCCAGCAGCGTAGACCCGTTTGCCTCCTACGAGCAGTACTTC.

The rearrangement links TRBV18 to TRBJ1-6, with 10 bases fitting TRBD1. CDR1 and CDR2 (germline): KGHSH, LQKENI. This CDR3 spans 14 amino acids. With 2 bases clipped from V and 8 bases from J, the junction kept 0 bases outside the gene matches. The CDR3 DNA reads TGTGCCAGCTCACCAGGGACAGGGGATTCACCCCTCCACTTT. Its translation is CASSPGTGDSPLHF.

J is TRBJ2-7 and V is TRBV7-3; 9 positions agree with TRBD1. Germline V gene sequence: CDR1 SGHTA, CDR2 FQGTGA. Losses at the gene ends were 5 bases for V and 5 bases for J; bases not matched to a gene: 10. The CDR3 is made up of 15 amino acids. The CDR3 is CASSVSGTGYNEQYF. In DNA form, the CDR3 reads TGTGCCAGCAGCGTTTCCGGGACAGGGTACAACGAGCAGTACTTC.

The V call is TRBV15, the J call TRBJ2-7, with D tentatively TRBD2 (6 bases). The CDR3 contains 14 residues. Germline V gene lookup returns CDR1 LNHNV and CDR2 YYDKDF (reference sequence). V was pared by 0 bases and J by 1 base, with 7 bases between. DNA for the CDR3: TGTGCCACCAGCAGAGATGCGGGGTCCTACGAGCAGTACTTC. Protein product: CATSRDAGSYEQYF.

This clone was seen a few times. The gene calls are TRBV10-3 and TRBJ2-1, with TRBD2 identical over 9 bases. The CDR3 has 16 amino acids. From germline, CDR1 is ENHRY and CDR2 SYGVKD. Trimming removed 2 bases from V and 7 bases from J; junction bases left unmatched: 9. In DNA, the CDR3 is TGTGCCATCAGTGAGGACCAAAGCGGGAGGAAGAATGAGCAGTTCTTC. Its protein is CAISEDQSGRKNEQFF.